This entry concerns a single TCR beta chain. In the authors' methods: How many nucleated cells were present was estimated from reference gene primer amplification. Profiling relied on immunoSEQ multiplex PCR, and the TCRdb table lists in-frame clones only, not all of them. Clone size and the V and J calls come from that table; the DNA yielded D and trimming. The repertoire consists of about 400,000 clones, with approximately 89% occurring once and the leading ten covering about 1.8%. The data stem from a study of blood T cell repertoires in COVID-19. Study details: Sample material is recorded as cDNA or gDNA derived from T cells, B-cell-depleted T cells, or PBMCs.

The CDR3 runs to 13 residues. Germline CDR1 is MNHEY and CDR2 is SMNVEV (reference sequence). V shed 5 bases and J shed 4 bases, with 11 bases lying between them. Symptom resolution, clearance, or two negative PCRs marked donors in Cohort 3 as recovered. The chain carries TRBV27 and TRBJ1-2; TRBD1 might be the D (6 bases). The TCR sequence derives from a woman under 40 who had recovered from COVID-19. Specimen: PBMCs or T cells enriched from blood (not recorded which). CDR3 nucleotides: TGTGCCAGCAGTACAGGGAAATTCTATGGCTACACCTTC. This gives the protein CASSTGKFYGYTF.